Following are 3 T cell receptor beta chains from one sample sequenced in a study of regulatory T cells in long-lasting Graves disease. With iRepertoire HTBI primers and Arm-PCR of CDR3 regions, TCR beta libraries were built. Each CDR3 protein is one row after TCRdb ran MiXCR on the multiplex PCR reads. This sample has about 540,000 distinct CDR3 sequences, with 13% found just once. The time point was: newly diagnosed GD, antithyroid drugs for less than 3 months. The authors made the TCR library using RNA they extracted from PBMCs. The same sample was also studied in work on T cells in Graves' hyperthyroidism and ophthalmopathy.

The sequences come from peripheral blood mononuclear cells (PBMCs), collected at new diagnosis, from a patient treated with antithyroid drugs. These receptors were collected from a young man with Graves disease.

The table lists this clonotype with a few counts. The V call is TRBV10-2, the J call TRBJ2-3, with D perhaps TRBD2 (6 bases). This CDR3 spans 14 amino acids. Per germline, CDR1 WSHSY and CDR2 SAAADI. With 3 bases removed from V and 2 bases from J, the gap between germline ends came to 9 bases. The CDR3 DNA reads TGCGCCAGCAGTGAATCGGACTACACAGATACGCAGTATTTT. The encoded protein is CASSESDYTDTQYF.

In its sample, this clonotype was seen many times. The V and J genes are TRBV2 and TRBJ2-3; unclear D gene. This CDR3 region has 13 residues. CDR1 and CDR2 (germline): SNHLY, FYNNEI. The V gene lost 10 bases and the J gene lost 4 bases, with 15 bases spanning the gap. CDR3 DNA sequence: TGTGCCACCAACCCAAGCTTGGCAGATACGCAGTATTTT. Its translation is CATNPSLADTQYF.

This clonotype was observed many times. This chain links TRBV2 with TRBJ2-7, with D possibly being TRBD2 (6 bases). The ends were cut back, 8 bases at V and 2 bases at J, with 22 bases in the middle. The CDR3 has 16 amino acids. Germline V gene lookup returns CDR1 SNHLY and CDR2 FYNNEI. In nucleotides, the CDR3 is TGTGCCAGCTATAATGGGGGTACGGGAGACCCCTACGAGCAGTACTTC. This codes for CASYNGGTGDPYEQYF.